Sequencing of this T cell receptor beta chain was carried out in a study of T cell changes during pregnancy in multiple sclerosis. Method: immunoSEQ multiplex PCR; TCRdb's copy keeps in-frame clones and lacks some. The sample holds more than 35,000 clones, roughly 90% seen once. Germline V gene data show CDR1 as SEHNR and CDR2 as FQNEAQ (reference sequence). The V and J ends lost 3 bases and 3 bases respectively, with 8 bases between them. This CDR3 contains 13 residues. V gene TRBV7-9 combines with J gene TRBJ1-1; no clear D gene. The origin of this receptor is a female donor with multiple sclerosis, enrolled in a pregnancy study. The sample here was CD8+ T cells from peripheral blood mononuclear cells, taken in the third trimester of pregnancy. This chain's CDR3 is CASSFAGYTEAFF. The CDR3 DNA follows: TGTGCCAGCAGCTTTGCAGGATACACTGAAGCTTTCTTT.